The 3 T cell receptor beta chains below were found in one sample sequenced in a study of blood T cell repertoires in COVID-19. TCRdb's table, derived via immunoSEQ multiplex PCR, lists solely in-frame clones and lacks some. The profile shows about 210,000 clones, 81% of them singletons. The sample comprised PBMCs or T cells enriched from blood (not recorded which). The receptors derive from a woman in her forties or fifties with acute COVID-19.

The gene calls are TRBV5-1 and TRBJ2-5; 11 nucleotides agree with TRBD2. Unmatched junction bases numbered 5, after V lost 0 bases and J lost 1 base. The germline V gene encodes CDR1 SGHRS and CDR2 YFSETQ. There are 17 residues in the CDR3. The CDR3 region is CASSLVASGGSQETQYF. CDR3 coding DNA: TGCGCCAGCAGCTTGGTAGCTAGCGGGGGGAGCCAAGAGACCCAGTACTTC.

The chain combines TRBV10-3 with TRBJ1-2; possibly TRBD1 for D (5 bases). Germline-derived CDR1 and CDR2 are ENHRY and SYGVKD. The CDR3 has 15 amino acids. V gave up 3 bases and J gave up 4 bases, with 15 bases separating them. CDR3 amino acids: CAISDSAGLSYGYTF. DNA of the CDR3: TGTGCCATCAGTGACTCGGCAGGGCTTAGCTATGGCTACACCTTC.

CDR3 sequence: CASSPRGFGNQPQHF. The CDR3 coding sequence is TGTGCCAGCAGCCCCAGGGGGTTCGGCAATCAGCCCCAGCATTTT. The V call is TRBV28, the J call TRBJ1-5; 7 bases line up with TRBD1. CDR1 MDHEN and CDR2 SYDVKM come from the germline V gene. Trimming cost V 6 bases and J 2 bases; bases outside gene matches: 7. The CDR3 contains 15 residues. Filled out from reference TRBV28 and TRBJ1-5, the complete variable domain reads DVKVTQSSRYLVKRTGEKVFLECVQDMDHENMFWYRQDPGLGLRLIYFSYDVKMKEKGDIPEGYSVSREKKERFSLILESASTNQTSMYLCASSPRGFGNQPQHFGDGTRLSIL.